The 7 T cell receptor beta chains reported below all come from one sample, sequenced in a study of cytomegalovirus exposure and HLA in healthy donors. Primers for the PCR totalled 60 Vbeta and 13 Jbeta. The assay was immunoSEQ multiplex PCR, and TCRdb's table has in-frame clones only and misses some. This repertoire includes fewer than 110,000 clones. The sample consisted of PBMCs. These receptors all come from a man aged 40-55 years in good health and CMV-seronegative.

In DNA, the CDR3 is TGTGCCAGCAGCCCAACGGAGGTGGCCGGGGAGCTGTTTTTT. Its protein is CASSPTEVAGELFF. The chain is built from TRBV7-8 and TRBJ2-2, with a possible D match to TRBD2 (5 bases). Germline V gives CDR1 SGHVS, CDR2 FQNEAQ. This CDR3 contains 14 residues. Trimming cost V 5 bases and J 6 bases, with 13 bases left between them.

This chain joins TRBV2 and TRBJ2-5, with unresolved D. Per the germline V gene, CDR1 is SNHLY and CDR2 is FYNNEI. The CDR3 extends over 12 amino acids. Trimming left V 3 bases short and J 1 base short, with 3 bases between. In nucleotides, the CDR3 is TGTGCCAGCAGTGAGAGCCAAGAGACCCAGTACTTC. It codes for CASSESQETQYF.

The V and J genes are TRBV11-2 and TRBJ2-5; 9 nucleotides align to TRBD2. The germline V gene encodes CDR1 SGHAT and CDR2 FQNNGV. V was clipped by 4 bases and J by 0 bases; unmatched bases: 9. The CDR3 loop spans 17 amino acids. CDR3: CASSYSPAGGYQETQYF. CDR3 DNA sequence: TGTGCCAGCAGCTACTCACCCGCGGGAGGGTACCAAGAGACCCAGTACTTC. Full variable domain (remainder filled in from reference TRBV11-2 and TRBJ2-5): EAGVAQSPRYKIIEKRQSVAFWCNPISGHATLYWYQQILGQGPKLLIQFQNNGVVDDSQLPKDRFSAERLKGVDSTLKIQPAKLEDSAVYLCASSYSPAGGYQETQYFGPGTRLLVL.

This chain links TRBV6-1 with TRBJ2-5; 9 nucleotides line up with TRBD1. The J call may not be correct, given that the DNA end is closer to TRBJ2-7. The CDR3 is made up of 13 amino acids. Germline CDR1 is MNHNS and CDR2 is SASEGT. CDR3 residues: CASLDRGPYEQYF. CDR3 nucleotide sequence: TGTGCCAGCTTGGACAGGGGACCCTACGAGCAGTACTTC.

V gene TRBV5-1 combines with J gene TRBJ2-1; TRBD2 matches 9 bases. The CDR3 runs 15 residues. The junction had 10 bases not matched to a gene; V was cut back by 4 bases and J by 8 bases. CDR1 and CDR2 from the germline V gene are SGHRS and YFSETQ. CDR3 nucleotide sequence: TGCGCCAGCAGCGTTGGCGGGAGGGCCTGGGATGAGCAGTTCTTC. Translated: CASSVGGRAWDEQFF. Full variable domain (outside the CDR3, taken from reference TRBV5-1 and TRBJ2-1): KAGVTQTPRYLIKTRGQQVTLSCSPISGHRSVSWYQQTPGQGLQFLFEYFSETQRNKGNFPGRFSGRQFSNSRSEMNVSTLELGDSALYLCASSVGGRAWDEQFFGPGTRLTVL.

The chain carries TRBV5-6 and TRBJ2-5; 8 bases map to TRBD1. The J segment lost 11 bases and the V segment lost 2 bases, leaving 11 bases of the junction unmatched. This CDR3 comprises 14 residues. Germline-derived CDR1 and CDR2 are SGHDT and YYEEEE. CDR3 sequence: CASSLGQGSTLQYF. CDR3 coding DNA: TGTGCCAGCAGCTTAGGACAGGGCTCTACGTTGCAGTACTTC. Full variable domain (remainder filled in from reference TRBV5-6 and TRBJ2-5): DAGVTQSPTHLIKTRGQQVTLRCSPKSGHDTVSWYQQALGQGPQFIFQYYEEEERQRGNFPDRFSGHQFPNYSSELNVNALLLGDSALYLCASSLGQGSTLQYFGPGTRLLVL.

The chain employs TRBV28 and TRBJ2-5; 10 bases are a match to TRBD1. The V segment lost 5 bases and the J segment 5 bases; nucleotides outside the gene matches: 8. The germline V gene encodes CDR1 MDHEN and CDR2 SYDVKM. This CDR3 contains 15 residues. The CDR3 DNA is TGTGCCAGCAGTACCGGGACAGGGGCTAGGGAGACCCAGTACTTC. Amino acids: CASSTGTGARETQYF.